These 26 T cell receptor beta chains came from one sample sequenced in a study of T-cell reconstitution after alpha-beta-depleted transplantation in children. During its preparation, the TCRbeta library received unique molecular identifiers. TCRdb recomputed calls from the PCR reads with MiXCR, one row per CDR3 protein. This table holds roughly 610,000 distinct CDR3 sequences, 10% to 13% found once. The source material was PBMCs from the stem cell graft donor, sampled from the stem cell graft. The receptors originated from a human donor who donated a stem cell graft to a child with acute myeloid leukemia.

At least ten counts were recorded for this clonotype. CDR3 in amino acids: CASSNSYTGELFF. The CDR3 DNA follows: TGTGCCAGCAGTAACAGCTACACCGGGGAGCTGTTTTTT. The rearrangement joins TRBV6-2 or TRBV6-3 to TRBJ2-2; D is uncertain. The germline V gene has CDR1 MNHEY and CDR2 SVGEGT. There are 13 residues in the CDR3. V lost 5 bases, J lost 3 bases, and 7 bases lay in between.

This clonotype appeared many times. In DNA, the CDR3 is TGCGCCAGCAGCTTGGTCGGGGAGGATGGCTACACCTTC. It codes for CASSLVGEDGYTF. The chain links TRBV5-1 to TRBJ1-2; no firm D call. There are 13 residues in the CDR3. The germline V gene has CDR1 SGHRS and CDR2 YFSETQ. V was clipped by 0 bases and J by 6 bases, with 9 bases between them.

The sample holds many counts of this clonotype. V is TRBV28 and J is TRBJ1-2, with D hard to call. V was clipped by 5 bases and J by 5 bases, with 6 bases between them. The CDR3 runs to 11 residues. In germline, CDR1 is MDHEN, CDR2 SYDVKM. CDR3 bases: TGTGCCAGCAGTGCGGTATATGGCTACACCTTC. Encoded protein: CASSAVYGYTF.

In its sample, this clonotype was seen a few times. This sequence joins TRBV29-1 and TRBJ1-3; TRBD1 is a possible D gene (5 bases). Looked up from germline, CDR1 is SQVTM and CDR2 is ANQGSEA. Trimming stripped 4 bases from V and 0 bases from J, with 13 bases between. The CDR3 extends over 15 amino acids. The CDR3 region is CSVVGGAISGNTIYF. For the CDR3, the DNA is TGCAGCGTTGTCGGAGGGGCCATCTCTGGAAACACCATATATTTT.

A few counts support this clonotype. The chain carries TRBV12-3 or TRBV12-4 and TRBJ2-2, with 7 bases matching TRBD1. CDR3 length equals 13 residues. Trimming took 7 bases from V and 6 from J; bases not matched to a gene: 5. The CDR3 DNA follows: TGTGCCAGCACATGGACAGGTCCCGGGGAGCTGTTTTTT. Translating it yields CASTWTGPGELFF.

V is TRBV30 and J is TRBJ2-7; weak D call: TRBD1 (6 bases). Germline V lookup: CDR1 GTSNPN, CDR2 SVGIG (reference sequence). This CDR3 is 12 amino acids long. Trimming pared 4 bases from V and 9 bases from J, leaving 16 bases between. In nucleotides, the CDR3 is TGTGCCTGGAAGGCCGCAGGGACACGGCAGTACTTC. It translates to CAWKAAGTRQYF.

Only a few counts were recorded for this clonotype. This chain connects TRBV7-8 to TRBJ2-5; D is undetermined. The V gene's germline CDR1 is SGHVS and CDR2 FQNEAQ. Between the trimmed V and J ends, which lost 4 bases and 4 bases, there was a span of 7 bases. CDR3 size: 12 residues. CDR3 nucleotides: TGTGCCAGCAGCTCAGTGGGAGAGACCCAGTACTTC. It encodes CASSSVGETQYF.

The chain joins TRBV7-2 to TRBJ2-7; D remains ambiguous. Germline-derived CDR1 and CDR2 are SGHTA and FQGNSA. CDR3 length: 12 residues. Trimming left V 5 bases short and J 2 bases short, with 7 bases between. The CDR3 DNA sequence: TGTGCCAGCAGCCGTTGGCCCTACGAGCAGTACTTC. This encodes CASSRWPYEQYF.

This clonotype appeared a few times. The chain links TRBV27 to TRBJ1-1; D may be TRBD1 (6 bases). The CDR3 is made up of 13 amino acids. V was trimmed by 9 bases and J by 2 bases, leaving 13 bases between them. Germline-derived CDR1 and CDR2 are MNHEY and SMNVEV (reference sequence). The CDR3 sequence is CASKGVGNTEAFF. CDR3 nucleotides: TGTGCCAGTAAGGGGGTGGGCAACACTGAAGCTTTCTTT.

CDR3: CASSSPGEGTQYF. The CDR3 DNA is TGTGCCAGCAGCTCCCCAGGGGAAGGGACCCAGTACTTC. V is TRBV7-3 and J is TRBJ2-5; possibly TRBD1 for D (6 bases). Germline values: CDR1 SGHTA, CDR2 FQGTGA. The V end lost 4 bases, the J end lost 7 bases, and 13 bases lay between the germline ends. This CDR3 has 13 amino acids.

The table lists this clonotype with a few counts. The chain recombines TRBV7-2 with TRBJ2-3; the D gene is possibly TRBD2 (5 bases). Germline V lookup: CDR1 SGHTA, CDR2 FQGNSA. This CDR3 has 16 amino acids. V dropped 1 base and J dropped 3 bases, with 14 bases sitting between them. CDR3 protein: CASSLVLYGKTDTQYF. In DNA, the CDR3 is TGTGCCAGCAGCTTAGTCCTGTACGGGAAAACAGATACGCAGTATTTT.

The genes are TRBV7-6 and TRBJ2-1, with 11 bases aligning to TRBD1. The CDR3 contains 16 residues. The trim removed 5 bases at V and 1 base at J, leaving 4 bases unmatched. CDR1 is SGHVS, CDR2 FNYEAQ, per germline. DNA of the CDR3: TGTGCCAGCAGCCAAAGGGACAGGGGGTCCTACAATGAGCAGTTCTTC. This codes for CASSQRDRGSYNEQFF.

This clonotype has ten or more counts. The V and J genes are TRBV28 and TRBJ2-6, with TRBD1 matching 7 bases. In germline, CDR1 is MDHEN, CDR2 SYDVKM. The V and J ends lost 5 bases and 0 bases, in that order; junction bases with no gene match: 10. CDR3 length equals 18 residues. This CDR3 reads CASSPFPGQSSGANVLTF. In DNA form, the CDR3 reads TGTGCCAGCAGTCCCTTCCCGGGACAGAGCTCTGGGGCCAACGTCCTGACTTTC.

This clonotype was detected a few times. The chain joins TRBV6-1 to TRBJ1-2; TRBD1 is a possible D gene (5 bases). V dropped 8 bases and J dropped 7 bases, with 20 bases sitting between them. CDR3 length equals 14 residues. CDR1 and CDR2 (germline): MNHNS, SASEGT. The CDR3 DNA sequence: TGTGCCAGCTGCTTTTCATCAGGGATGGGTGGCTACACCTTC. It is translated as CASCFSSGMGGYTF.

This clonotype showed up many times. This chain uses TRBV29-1 with TRBJ2-7, with TRBD1 matching over 7 bases. Germline V gene lookup returns CDR1 SQVTM and CDR2 ANQGSEA. The ends lost 2 bases at V and 6 bases at J; junction bases unmatched: 7. The CDR3 extends over 13 amino acids. The CDR3 DNA reads TGCAGCGTTGAAACAGGGGAAAGGGTCGAGCAGTACTTC. Translating it yields CSVETGERVEQYF.

This clonotype has a handful of counts. The chain combines TRBV15 with TRBJ1-5; D remains unclear. The germline gives CDR1 LNHNV, CDR2 YYDKDF (reference sequence). The CDR3 has 15 amino acids. Trimming stripped 2 bases from V and 4 bases from J, with 12 bases between. The CDR3: CATSRPEGGNQPQHF. The DNA for the CDR3 is TGTGCCACCAGCAGACCGGAGGGCGGTAATCAGCCCCAGCATTTT.

Ten or more counts support this clonotype. The rearrangement joins TRBV27 to TRBJ2-7; maybe TRBD2 (6 bases). CDR1 is MNHEY and CDR2 is SMNVEV in the germline V gene (reference sequence). Deletions cut 8 bases from V and 2 bases from J, with 13 bases between. The CDR3 loop spans 13 amino acids. CDR3: CASSWGDTYEQYF. The CDR3, as DNA: TGTGCCAGCTCATGGGGGGATACCTACGAGCAGTACTTC.

This clonotype was seen at least ten times. The chain combines TRBV5-1 with TRBJ1-6; TRBD1 matches 8 bases. In germline, CDR1 is SGHRS, CDR2 YFSETQ. With 4 bases clipped from V and 5 bases from J, the junction kept 5 bases outside the gene matches. This CDR3 has 15 residues. CDR3 DNA: TGCGCCAGCAGCCGCGGGACAGGTCATAATTCACCCCTCCACTTT. Encoded protein: CASSRGTGHNSPLHF.

This clonotype showed up many times. This chain joins TRBV20-1 and TRBJ2-5, with 8 bases lining up with TRBD2. The CDR3 contains 15 residues. With 5 bases clipped from V and 3 bases from J, the junction kept 11 bases outside the gene matches. Germline V gene lookup returns CDR1 DFQATT and CDR2 SNEGSKA (reference sequence). CDR3 bases: TGCAGTGCTCAGGGGACTAGATCCTCAAAAGAGACCCAGTACTTC. Residues: CSAQGTRSSKETQYF.

This chain uses TRBV18 with TRBJ1-6; TRBD1 aligns across 9 bases. The CDR3 has 16 amino acids. Germline CDR1 and CDR2: KGHSH and LQKENI. Trimming cost V 3 bases and J 7 bases; bases outside gene matches: 7. CDR3 sequence reads: CASSPPGTGTNSPLHF. The CDR3 DNA reads TGTGCCAGCTCACCTCCCGGGACAGGGACCAATTCACCCCTCCACTTT.

This clonotype was recorded a few times. The chain links TRBV18 to TRBJ2-7; D is ambiguous. Trimming cost V 3 bases and J 5 bases, with 8 bases left between them. In germline, CDR1 is KGHSH, CDR2 LQKENI. CDR3 length: 12 residues. The CDR3 spells CASSPGSDEQYF. The CDR3 DNA reads TGTGCCAGCTCACCGGGGTCCGACGAGCAGTACTTC.

This clonotype was recorded a few times. This rearrangement joins TRBV7-8 to TRBJ2-3; the D is unclear. V was trimmed by 1 base and J by 4 bases, leaving 12 bases between them. The CDR3 loop spans 15 amino acids. Germline V gene data show CDR1 as SGHVS and CDR2 as FQNEAQ. CDR3 DNA: TGTGCCAGCAGCTTAGAATCCGGGTTGGCAGATACGCAGTATTTT. Protein sequence: CASSLESGLADTQYF.

The sample holds many counts of this clonotype. The gene calls are TRBV5-1 and TRBJ1-1; 7 nucleotides match TRBD1. CDR1 is SGHRS and CDR2 is YFSETQ in the germline V gene. With V trimmed by 8 bases and J by 1 base, 5 bases remained unmatched. CDR3 size: 13 residues. CDR3 nucleotides: TGCGCCAGTCAGACAGGGACGAACACTGAAGCTTTCTTT. It translates to CASQTGTNTEAFF.

The genes are TRBV12-5 and TRBJ2-2, with D unresolved. This CDR3 has 13 amino acids. Germline-derived CDR1 and CDR2 are LGHNT and FRNRAP. V dropped 5 bases and J dropped 0 bases, with 4 bases sitting between them. The DNA of the CDR3 is TGTGCTAGTGGTGACGCGAACACCGGGGAGCTGTTTTTT. Protein: CASGDANTGELFF. The whole variable domain, filled in from reference TRBV12-5 and TRBJ2-2, reads DARVTQTPRHKVTEMGQEVTMRCQPILGHNTVFWYRQTMMQGLELLAYFRNRAPLDDSGMPKDRFSAEMPDATLATLKIQPSEPRDSAVYFCASGDANTGELFFGEGSRLTVL.

This clonotype was seen many times. The rearrangement uses TRBV2 and TRBJ2-7; 8 bases are shared with TRBD2. The CDR3 covers 14 residues. Germline trimming cut 3 bases from V and 6 bases from J; bases unmatched to any gene: 7. Germline-derived CDR1 and CDR2 are SNHLY and FYNNEI. CDR3 nucleotide sequence: TGTGCCAGCAGTGACGGGAGGGGACTACGCGAGCAGTACTTC. It codes for CASSDGRGLREQYF. Using reference TRBV2 and TRBJ2-7 for the parts outside the CDR3, the full variable domain is EPEVTQTPSHQVTQMGQEVILRCVPISNHLYFYWYRQILGQKVEFLVSFYNNEISEKSEIFDDQFSVERPDGSNFTLKIRSTKLEDSAMYFCASSDGRGLREQYFGPGTRLTVT.

This clonotype has more than one count but fewer than ten. This chain connects TRBV7-9 to TRBJ2-1, with 12 bases identical to TRBD2. V dropped 10 bases and J dropped 7; count of bases not matched to a gene: 5. Germline CDR1 SEHNR, CDR2 FQNEAQ (reference sequence). The CDR3 is 13 residues long. The chain's CDR3 is CATSGRAGNEQFF. CDR3 bases: TGTGCCACTAGCGGGAGGGCGGGGAATGAGCAGTTCTTC.